The 14 T cell receptor beta chains presented below share a single source sample, sequenced in a study of identical twins. MiXCR was run by TCRdb on the 5' RACE reads, yielding one entry per CDR3 protein. The sample lists 1.5 million to 2 million distinct CDR3 sequences; about 32% were seen once. The material sequenced was cord blood. These receptors came from a newborn girl in good health.

There are a few counts of this clonotype. The gene calls are TRBV5-1 and TRBJ2-1, with 10 bases matching TRBD2. Germline CDR1 and CDR2: SGHRS and YFSETQ. The junction had 3 bases not matched to a gene; V was cut back by 0 bases and J by 3 bases. The CDR3 length is 16 residues. CDR3 residues: CASSLERGGFYNEQFF. CDR3 in DNA: TGCGCCAGCAGCTTGGAGCGGGGGGGCTTCTACAATGAGCAGTTCTTC. The full variable domain, completed using reference TRBV5-1 and TRBJ2-1, is KAGVTQTPRYLIKTRGQQVTLSCSPISGHRSVSWYQQTPGQGLQFLFEYFSETQRNKGNFPGRFSGRQFSNSRSEMNVSTLELGDSALYLCASSLERGGFYNEQFFGPGTRLTVL.

The V and J genes are TRBV15 and TRBJ2-7; D is undetermined. Trimming stripped 0 bases from V and 2 bases from J, with 17 bases between. Per the germline V gene, CDR1 is LNHNV and CDR2 is YYDKDF (reference sequence). This CDR3 has 17 amino acids. The CDR3 DNA sequence: TGTGCCACCAGCAGAGAGGTTCCCTTACAGTACCCCTACGAGCAGTACTTC. Protein product: CATSREVPLQYPYEQYF.

V and J are TRBV7-2 and TRBJ2-3; D might be TRBD1 (5 bases). The CDR3 is made up of 17 amino acids. V lost 1 base and J lost 4, with 18 bases in between. Germline values: CDR1 SGHTA, CDR2 FQGNSA. This chain's CDR3 is CASSLVLAPWGADTQYF. The CDR3 DNA follows: TGTGCCAGCAGCTTAGTCTTAGCTCCATGGGGCGCAGATACGCAGTATTTT.

This clonotype was seen a handful of times. The chain combines TRBV5-5 with TRBJ1-2, with D unresolved. Trimming took off 0 bases at V and 6 bases at J, with 6 bases between the two ends. CDR1 is SGHKS and CDR2 is YYEKEE in the germline V gene (reference sequence). CDR3 size: 12 residues. DNA of the CDR3: TGTGCCAGCAGCTTGGCGGCGAATGGCTACACCTTC. Protein: CASSLAANGYTF.

This clonotype was counted only a few times. The chain is built from TRBV20-1 and TRBJ2-2; TRBD2 agrees at 9 bases. The CDR3 contains 15 residues. Unmatched junction bases numbered 4, after V lost 5 bases and J lost 0 bases. Germline CDR1 is DFQATT and CDR2 is SNEGSKA (reference sequence). The CDR3 protein is CSAETSGTNTGELFF. CDR3 DNA sequence: TGCAGTGCTGAGACTAGCGGAACGAACACCGGGGAGCTGTTTTTT.

This clonotype was seen more than once but under ten times. This sequence joins TRBV3-1 and TRBJ2-5; D may be TRBD2 (5 bases). Germline V gives CDR1 LGHDT, CDR2 YNNKEL (reference sequence). CDR3 length: 16 amino acids. Trimming pared 1 base from V and 1 base from J, leaving 13 bases between. The CDR3: CASSQVPTTTQETQYF. The CDR3 DNA sequence: TGTGCCAGCAGCCAAGTTCCGACTACCACCCAAGAGACCCAGTACTTC.

This rearrangement joins TRBV20-1 to TRBJ2-1; D is perhaps TRBD2 (6 bases). Germline CDR1 reads DFQATT; CDR2 reads SNEGSKA (reference sequence). This CDR3 contains 14 residues. V was clipped by 5 bases and J by 7 bases, with 18 bases between them. The CDR3 bases are TGCAGTGCTGGGTCCCGGGACTCGTATAATGAGCAGTTCTTC. It is translated as CSAGSRDSYNEQFF.

V and J are TRBV20-1 and TRBJ2-1, with D perhaps matching TRBD2 (5 bases). V was trimmed by 3 bases and J by 3 bases, leaving 9 bases between them. The CDR3 covers 13 residues. In germline, CDR1 is DFQATT, CDR2 SNEGSKA (reference sequence). CDR3 nucleotides: TGCAGTGCTAGCCCCACTAGCTACAATGAGCAGTTCTTC. Residues: CSASPTSYNEQFF.

J is TRBJ2-4 and V is TRBV2; no clear D. TRBJ2-7 explains the end of the DNA better; the J call may be wrong. Germline V lookup: CDR1 SNHLY, CDR2 FYNNEI. This CDR3 region has 14 residues. Here the CDR3 reads CATTQRVGPYEQYF. The DNA of the CDR3 is TGTGCCACGACCCAAAGAGTCGGCCCCTACGAGCAGTACTTC.

The rearrangement links TRBV27 to TRBJ2-7; 10 bases align to TRBD2. CDR1 and CDR2 from the germline V gene are MNHEY and SMNVEV (reference sequence). This CDR3 region has 16 residues. The junction had 9 bases not matched to a gene; V was cut back by 4 bases and J by 3 bases. The CDR3 sequence: CASSSSGVAGGYEQYF. DNA for the CDR3: TGTGCCAGCAGTTCCTCCGGGGTAGCGGGAGGCTACGAGCAGTACTTC.

The chain employs TRBV20-1 and TRBJ2-7; tentatively, D is TRBD1 (7 bases). Germline CDR1 DFQATT, CDR2 SNEGSKA (reference sequence). The CDR3 loop spans 14 amino acids. Deletions cut 6 bases from V and 0 bases from J, with 15 bases between. CDR3: CSATGGTDSYEQYF. For the CDR3, the DNA is TGCAGTGCCACCGGAGGGACAGACTCCTACGAGCAGTACTTC.

The table lists this clonotype with a count of one. Mismatch with germline at one junction end may stem from a read error. The chain carries TRBV7-2 and TRBJ2-1; D perhaps matches TRBD1 (6 bases). The germline CDR1 and CDR2 sequences are SGHTA and FQGNSA. This CDR3 has 12 residues. The CDR3 DNA is TGTGCCAGCAGCCTATGGGACAATGAGCAGTCCTTC. It is translated as CASSLWDNEQSF.

The rearrangement joins TRBV21-1 to TRBJ1-1; TRBD1, as called in the table, went unchecked against the DNA. TRBV21-1 is a documented pseudogene. CDR3 length: 14 residues. The CDR3 coding sequence is TGTGCCAGCAGCAAAGTCAGGGCGAACACTGAAGCTTTCTTT. Protein sequence: CASSKVRANTEAFF.

Only one count was recorded for this clonotype. This CDR3 is CASSVGMGVNQETQYF. As DNA, the CDR3 is TGTGCCAGCAGTGTCGGTATGGGGGTTAACCAAGAGACCCAGTACTTC. The genes are TRBV25-1 and TRBJ2-5; D could derive from TRBD1 or TRBD2 (5 bases each). The CDR3 totals 16 residues. CDR1 is MGHDK and CDR2 is SYGVNS in the germline V gene. V was pared by 4 bases and J by 0 bases, with 15 bases between.